Below, 9 T cell receptor beta chains from the same sample are listed, as sequenced in a study of CD8+CD57+ T cells in acquired aplastic anemia. Template material for TCR beta VDJ and CDR3 profiling consisted of genomic DNA. TCRdb re-analysed the reads in MiXCR, keeping a single row per CDR3 protein. The sample yields about 180,000 distinct CDR3 sequences, 63% seen once. Patients included in sequencing had previously demonstrated CD8+CD57+ cell expansion by flow cytometry. Sequencing was performed on sorted CD4+, CD8+, or CD8+CD57+ T cells (not recorded which) from PBMCs. These TCRs come from a human donor with aplastic anemia.

This chain uses TRBV7-6 with TRBJ1-1, with 9 bases that match TRBD1. Germline trimming cut 5 bases from V and 5 bases from J; bases unmatched to any gene: 3. There are 13 residues in the CDR3. The germline V gene has CDR1 SGHVS and CDR2 FNYEAQ. The CDR3 is CASSTDRGTEAFF. In nucleotides, the CDR3 is TGTGCCAGCAGCACGGACAGGGGAACTGAAGCTTTCTTT. Supplemented by reference TRBV7-6 and TRBJ1-1, the full variable domain reads GAGVSQSPRYKVTKRGQDVALRCDPISGHVSLYWYRQALGQGPEFLTYFNYEAQQDKSGLPNDRFSAERPEGSISTLTIQRTEQRDSAMYRCASSTDRGTEAFFGQGTRLTVV.

This clonotype was found a few times. This rearrangement joins TRBV10-3 to TRBJ1-4; D possibly corresponds to TRBD1 (5 bases). The CDR3 spans 17 residues. V lost 2 bases, J lost 0 bases, and 13 bases lay in between. The germline gives CDR1 ENHRY, CDR2 SYGVKD. This CDR3 reads CAISESGRGATNEKLFF. The CDR3 DNA follows: TGTGCCATCAGTGAGAGTGGAAGGGGAGCAACTAATGAAAAACTGTTTTTT.

The chain carries TRBV6-5 and TRBJ2-7; 8 nucleotides align to TRBD1. Trimming took 0 bases from V and 7 from J; bases not matched to a gene: 11. This CDR3 spans 16 amino acids. Germline V gives CDR1 MNHEY, CDR2 SVGAGI. CDR3 sequence reads: CASSYSTGTGAYEQYF. DNA of the CDR3: TGTGCCAGCAGTTACTCGACCGGGACAGGCGCTTATGAGCAGTACTTC.

Many counts were recorded for this clonotype. The chain uses TRBV14 and TRBJ2-2; 7 positions agree with TRBD1. V trimming: 1 base; J trimming: 14 bases; junction bases outside the gene matches: 1. This CDR3 spans 11 amino acids. Germline V lookup: CDR1 SGHDN, CDR2 FVKESK. CDR3: CASSQGQGLFF. The CDR3 DNA reads as TGTGCCAGCAGCCAAGGACAGGGTCTGTTTTTT.

The chain couples TRBV20-1 to TRBJ2-7; D is undetermined. The V gene's germline CDR1 is DFQATT and CDR2 SNEGSKA (reference sequence). This CDR3 region has 11 residues. The V and J ends lost 4 bases and 4 bases respectively, with 8 bases between them. The CDR3 is CSAIRVYEQYF. CDR3 coding DNA: TGCAGTGCTATCCGCGTATACGAGCAGTACTTC.

This clonotype showed up many times. The chain is built from TRBV27 and TRBJ2-7; D is uncertain. CDR1 and CDR2 from the germline V gene are MNHEY and SMNVEV (reference sequence). Trimming cost V 4 bases and J 4 bases, with 11 bases left between them. This CDR3 comprises 13 residues. CDR3: CASSYGRFYEQYF. DNA for the CDR3: TGTGCCAGCAGTTATGGCAGATTTTACGAGCAGTACTTC.

The chain employs TRBV7-9 and TRBJ1-2; D unresolved. CDR3 size: 12 residues. In germline, CDR1 is SEHNR, CDR2 FQNEAQ (reference sequence). V lost 1 base, J lost 7 bases, and 7 bases lay in between. The CDR3: CASSLDPGGYTF. The CDR3 DNA reads TGTGCCAGCAGCTTAGATCCAGGTGGCTACACCTTC.

This clonotype was counted many times. Here the CDR3 DNA reads TGTGCCAGCAGCTCCAAGTGGGGGGTCCATGGCTACACCTTC. Translated, it gives CASSSKWGVHGYTF. The chain couples TRBV5-8 to TRBJ1-2; D may be TRBD1 (5 bases). Trimming shortened V by 3 bases and J by 6 bases, and 15 bases separated the two germline ends. The CDR3 spans 14 residues. CDR1 and CDR2 (germline): SGHTS, YDEGEE.

J is TRBJ1-1 and V is TRBV19; perhaps TRBD1 as D (5 bases). The germline V gene has CDR1 LNHDA and CDR2 SQIVND (reference sequence). With 3 bases removed from V and 5 bases from J, the gap between germline ends came to 10 bases. This CDR3 region has 13 residues. CDR3 sequence: CASSMRTRTEAFF. DNA of the CDR3: TGTGCCAGTAGTATGCGGACAAGGACTGAAGCTTTCTTT.